These 7 T cell receptor beta chains came from one sample sequenced in a study of T cells after yellow fever vaccination. In TCRdb, the 5' RACE reads were re-called with MiXCR into one record per CDR3 protein. The data contain about 200,000 distinct CDR3 sequences, approximately 3.2% of them singletons. The material sequenced was CD4+ T cells sorted from PBMCs, taken 10 days after the yellow fever booster vaccination. All receptors derive from a man between 18 and 35 years old who received the YFV17D yellow fever vaccine.

There are many counts of this clonotype. The gene calls are TRBV27 and TRBJ2-5, with D tentatively TRBD1 (6 bases). Trimming stripped 6 bases from V and 6 bases from J, with 11 bases between. This CDR3 spans 12 amino acids. CDR1 is MNHEY, CDR2 SMNVEV, per germline (reference sequence). The chain's CDR3 is CASSLTGKTQYF. DNA of the CDR3: TGTGCCAGCAGCCTAACAGGGAAGACCCAGTACTTC.

This clonotype was counted only a few times. V is TRBV5-6 and J is TRBJ1-2; TRBD1 is a possible D gene (6 bases). CDR3 length equals 13 residues. The germline CDR1 and CDR2 sequences are SGHDT and YYEEEE. V was cut by 1 base and J by 8 bases, with 12 bases left in between. Written as DNA, the CDR3 is TGTGCCAGCAGCTTGCAGGGGTATTCGGGCTACACCTTC. Translation gives CASSLQGYSGYTF. Supplemented by reference TRBV5-6 and TRBJ1-2, the full variable domain reads DAGVTQSPTHLIKTRGQQVTLRCSPKSGHDTVSWYQQALGQGPQFIFQYYEEEERQRGNFPDRFSGHQFPNYSSELNVNALLLGDSALYLCASSLQGYSGYTFGSGTRLTVV.

This clonotype was recorded at least ten times. The rearrangement uses TRBV5-1 and TRBJ2-5; D is undetermined. The CDR3 extends over 13 amino acids. The V and J ends lost 2 bases and 0 bases respectively, with 5 bases between them. CDR1 and CDR2 from the germline V gene are SGHRS and YFSETQ. The chain's CDR3 is CASSLGNQETQYF. In DNA form, the CDR3 reads TGCGCCAGCAGCTTAGGGAACCAAGAGACCCAGTACTTC.

V gene TRBV25-1 combines with J gene TRBJ2-2; 8 bases fit TRBD2. J was trimmed by 2 bases and V by 5 bases; bases with no gene match: 7. Germline-derived CDR1 and CDR2 are MGHDK and SYGVNS. The CDR3 sequence is 16 residues long. DNA for the CDR3: TGTGCCAGCAGTCGGGGGGGGGCCCATAACACCGGGGAGCTGTTTTTT. Encoded protein: CASSRGGAHNTGELFF.

At least ten counts were recorded for this clonotype. This chain uses TRBV4-1 with TRBJ2-7; D may be TRBD2 (6 bases). Germline loops: CDR1 MGHRA, CDR2 YSYEKL. The CDR3 consists of 17 residues. Trimming stripped 1 base from V and 2 bases from J, with 18 bases between. CDR3 region: CASSQVFSRGGAYEQYF. DNA of the CDR3: TGCGCCAGCAGCCAAGTCTTCTCAAGGGGCGGGGCCTACGAGCAGTACTTC.

This clonotype occurred many times. V and J are TRBV6-5 and TRBJ1-2, with D hard to call. CDR1 is MNHEY and CDR2 is SVGAGI in the germline V gene. V gave up 0 bases and J gave up 3 bases, with 5 bases separating them. The CDR3 is made up of 13 amino acids. CDR3 sequence (DNA): TGTGCCAGCAGTTACTCGCTAGACTATGGCTACACCTTC. It codes for CASSYSLDYGYTF.

In its sample, this clonotype was seen many times. The chain uses TRBV20-1 and TRBJ2-7, with 7 bases matching TRBD1. Germline values: CDR1 DFQATT, CDR2 SNEGSKA (reference sequence). With 1 base clipped from V and 3 bases from J, the junction kept 9 bases outside the gene matches. The CDR3 has 15 residues. The CDR3 loop is CSARGPDRRFYEQYV. Here the CDR3 DNA reads TGCAGTGCTAGAGGACCGGACAGGCGATTCTACGAGCAGTACGTC.